These 22 T cell receptor beta chains share one sample of origin, sequenced in a study of blood T cells in healthy people across ages. Through a sample-barcoded 5' primer and a J-beta primer mix, a second PCR was run for roughly 7 to 11 cycles. MiXCR, applied by TCRdb to the 5' RACE reads, yields one record per CDR3 protein. The sample carries roughly 1.5 million distinct CDR3 sequences, under 55% recorded once. Input material: blood. Receptor source: a woman aged 18-30 years in good health.

This clonotype was seen a handful of times. The V gene is TRBV7-9, the J gene TRBJ2-1; maybe TRBD2 (7 bases). This CDR3 spans 16 amino acids. The ends were cut back, 0 bases at V and 7 bases at J, with 16 bases in the middle. CDR1 and CDR2 (germline): SEHNR, FQNEAQ (reference sequence). In DNA, the CDR3 is TGTGCCAGCAGCTTAGCTCGGGGGGCAGGGGAAAATGAGCAGTTCTTC. This codes for CASSLARGAGENEQFF.

This clonotype was counted only a few times. The chain employs TRBV7-2 and TRBJ2-5, with no clear D. The germline V gene encodes CDR1 SGHTA and CDR2 FQGNSA. The CDR3 runs 14 residues. V was trimmed by 3 bases and J by 7 bases, leaving 15 bases between them. CDR3 in DNA: TGTGCCAGCAGCTTCTCCGGCTATCCGGGGACCCAGTACTTC. This encodes CASSFSGYPGTQYF.

This chain joins TRBV4-3 and TRBJ2-7; D gene unclear. This CDR3 is 14 amino acids long. Germline lookup yields CDR1 LGHNA and CDR2 YSLEER. V lost 1 base to trimming and J lost 2 bases, with 9 bases between them. The CDR3: CASSQGLTPYEQYF. The CDR3 DNA is TGCGCCAGCAGCCAAGGACTGACCCCCTACGAGCAGTACTTC.

In its sample, this clonotype was seen a few times. This sequence joins TRBV5-1 and TRBJ2-3, with D perhaps TRBD2 (6 bases). The CDR3 has 14 residues. V lost 4 bases and J lost 4, with 13 bases in between. Germline assignment: CDR1 SGHRS and CDR2 YFSETQ. This CDR3 is CASSGTSLADTQYF. CDR3 DNA: TGCGCCAGCAGCGGTACTAGCTTGGCAGATACGCAGTATTTT.

This chain links TRBV6-5 with TRBJ1-1, with 8 bases fitting TRBD1. This CDR3 region has 15 residues. Germline assignment: CDR1 MNHEY and CDR2 SVGAGI. V shed 2 bases, J shed 0 bases, and the junction held 2 bases outside the gene matches. The CDR3 is CASSYGDRMNTEAFF. The DNA of the CDR3 is TGTGCCAGCAGTTACGGGGACAGGATGAACACTGAAGCTTTCTTT.

This clonotype was recorded a few times. The rearrangement links TRBV24-1 to TRBJ2-1; no reliable D call. The germline V gene encodes CDR1 KGHDR and CDR2 SFDVKD. CDR3 length equals 13 residues. V dropped 7 bases and J dropped 6 bases, with 12 bases sitting between them. In nucleotides, the CDR3 is TGTGCCACCAGGGCAGGCGGCGTCAATGAGCAGTTCTTC. It is translated as CATRAGGVNEQFF.

The V gene is TRBV15, the J gene TRBJ1-4; no definite D call. The V gene's germline CDR1 is LNHNV and CDR2 YYDKDF (reference sequence). The CDR3 is 13 amino acids. V shed 7 bases and J shed 6 bases, with 12 bases lying between them. Here the CDR3 reads CATTGWVDEKLFF. The CDR3, as DNA: TGTGCCACCACGGGCTGGGTCGATGAAAAACTGTTTTTT.

V usage is TRBV6-2 or TRBV6-3 and J usage is TRBJ1-2; D call uncertain. CDR3 size: 14 residues. The germline gives CDR1 MNHEY, CDR2 SVGEGT. The V end was cut by 6 bases, the J end by 4 bases, with 15 bases between. CDR3 coding DNA: TGTGCCAGCAGCCAGAGGTCTCTCGGCTATGGCTACACCTTC. Its protein is CASSQRSLGYGYTF.

A few counts support this clonotype. The J gene is TRBJ1-4, the V gene TRBV27; no definite D call. V was trimmed by 6 bases and J by 0 bases, leaving 8 bases between them. CDR1 is MNHEY, CDR2 SMNVEV, per germline (reference sequence). This CDR3 comprises 14 residues. The CDR3 DNA reads as TGTGCCAGCAGACCGACTGCAACTAATGAAAAACTGTTTTTT. Protein product: CASRPTATNEKLFF.

CDR3 coding DNA: TGTGCCAGCAGCCGACGACAGGGAAAGTTCTTC. It yields the protein CASSRRQGKFF. V is TRBV14 and J is TRBJ2-1, with 7 bases that match TRBD1. Germline loops: CDR1 SGHDN, CDR2 FVKESK. CDR3 size: 11 residues. V trimming: 4 bases; J trimming: 14 bases; junction bases outside the gene matches: 5.

This clonotype was counted a few times. This sequence joins TRBV4-3 and TRBJ1-4; D gene uncertain. Between the trimmed V and J ends, which lost 2 bases and 3 bases, there was a span of 13 bases. The CDR3 has 16 amino acids. Germline V gene sequence: CDR1 LGHNA, CDR2 YSLEER. DNA of the CDR3: TGCGCCAGCAGCCAACGGTCGGCAGTATCTAATGAAAAACTGTTTTTT. Its protein product is CASSQRSAVSNEKLFF.

V and J are TRBV6-5 and TRBJ2-5, with TRBD1 matching over 10 bases. CDR3 length equals 13 residues. Trimming removed 6 bases from V and 4 bases from J; junction bases left unmatched: 2. Germline V gene data show CDR1 as MNHEY and CDR2 as SVGAGI. This CDR3 is CASRRTGGETQYF. CDR3 in DNA: TGTGCCAGCAGACGGACAGGGGGAGAGACCCAGTACTTC.

The rearrangement links TRBV7-9 to TRBJ2-6, with 9 bases lining up with TRBD1. The V and J ends lost 2 bases and 2 bases, in that order; junction bases with no gene match: 10. This CDR3 is 19 amino acids long. Germline values: CDR1 SEHNR, CDR2 FQNEAQ (reference sequence). The CDR3 DNA reads TGTGCCAGCAGCTTATTCGTGGGGGGACAGGGAACTGGGGCCAACGTCCTGACTTTC. This codes for CASSLFVGGQGTGANVLTF. The full variable domain, with the rest looked up from reference TRBV7-9 and TRBJ2-6, is DTGVSQNPRHKITKRGQNVTFRCDPISEHNRLYWYRQTLGQGPEFLTYFQNEAQLEKSRLLSDRFSAERPKGSFSTLEIQRTEQGDSAMYLCASSLFVGGQGTGANVLTFGAGSRLTVL.

The chain is built from TRBV30 and TRBJ1-2; possibly TRBD1 for D (5 bases). Germline CDR1 is GTSNPN and CDR2 is SVGIG (reference sequence). The CDR3 sequence is 13 residues long. The germline V and J ends were trimmed by 3 bases and 4 bases, with 12 bases remaining between them. DNA for the CDR3: TGTGCCTGGAGCCAGGGACTCGGCTATGGCTACACCTTC. It is translated as CAWSQGLGYGYTF.

This clonotype appeared a few times. The chain is built from TRBV7-6 and TRBJ2-3; D is undetermined. This CDR3 contains 13 residues. CDR1 and CDR2 (germline): SGHVS, FNYEAQ. V shed 5 bases and J shed 5 bases, with 11 bases lying between them. The CDR3 region has the DNA TGTGCCAGCAGCCCCAATGCGAGAGATACGCAGTATTTT. Translation gives CASSPNARDTQYF. Variable domain in full (rest from reference TRBV7-6 and TRBJ2-3): GAGVSQSPRYKVTKRGQDVALRCDPISGHVSLYWYRQALGQGPEFLTYFNYEAQQDKSGLPNDRFSAERPEGSISTLTIQRTEQRDSAMYRCASSPNARDTQYFGPGTRLTVL.

This clonotype turned up a few times. The J gene is TRBJ2-7, the V gene TRBV28, with 10 bases fitting TRBD1. Germline lookup yields CDR1 MDHEN and CDR2 SYDVKM. Unmatched junction bases numbered 12, after V lost 6 bases and J lost 4 bases. There are 16 residues in the CDR3. CDR3: CASRLGPGQGIYEQYF. CDR3 DNA: TGTGCCAGCAGACTGGGACCGGGACAGGGGATTTACGAGCAGTACTTC.

The chain combines TRBV9 with TRBJ2-3; TRBD1 might be the D (6 bases). The V and J ends lost 0 bases and 2 bases respectively, with 7 bases between them. Looked up from germline, CDR1 is SGDLS and CDR2 is YYNGEE. The CDR3 totals 14 residues. CDR3: CASSVGQATDTQYF. As DNA, the CDR3 is TGTGCCAGCAGCGTAGGACAGGCCACAGATACGCAGTATTTT.

As for this clonotype: At one of its ends the junction is not consistent with the germline gene, which may arise from a read error. J is TRBJ2-3 and V is TRBV12-3 or TRBV12-4, with 8 bases matching TRBD1. The CDR3 totals 15 residues. The DNA for the CDR3 is TGTGCCAGCAGTTTTGTTTCAGGGGGCACAGATACGCATTATTTT. Translated: CASSFVSGGTDTHYF.

This clonotype has more than one count but fewer than ten. The chain links TRBV20-1 to TRBJ2-3; 14 bases are shared with TRBD2. V gave up 2 bases and J gave up 4 bases; unmatched junction bases: 2. CDR3 length: 15 amino acids. Per germline, CDR1 DFQATT and CDR2 SNEGSKA (reference sequence). The CDR3 DNA reads as TGCAGTGCTAGACGGACTAGCGGGAGGTCAGATACGCAGTATTTT. Translation gives CSARRTSGRSDTQYF.

V gene TRBV2 combines with J gene TRBJ2-1; 9 nucleotides line up with TRBD2. J lost 5 bases, V lost 7 bases, and 9 bases had no gene match. Germline V gene lookup returns CDR1 SNHLY and CDR2 FYNNEI. This CDR3 comprises 15 residues. This CDR3 is CASKPLAGDHNEQFF. Here the CDR3 DNA reads TGTGCCAGCAAGCCTTTAGCGGGGGACCACAATGAGCAGTTCTTC.

V and J are TRBV2 and TRBJ2-1; 9 positions match TRBD1. The J call may be wrong; the DNA end is better matched by TRBJ2-7. Per germline, CDR1 SNHLY and CDR2 FYNNEI. This CDR3 spans 15 amino acids. CDR3 amino acids: CASTLDRGNYNEQYF. The CDR3, as DNA: TGTGCCAGCACTCTGGACAGGGGTAATTACAATGAGCAGTACTTC.

This clonotype was seen only a few times. A clone one base away is much larger, so this may be a read error. J is TRBJ2-7 and V is TRBV3-1; D remains ambiguous. The V gene lost 0 bases and the J gene lost 3 bases, with 3 bases spanning the gap. Per germline, CDR1 LGHDT and CDR2 YNNKEL (reference sequence). This CDR3 spans 12 amino acids. CDR3 in amino acids: CASSQDIYEQYF. CDR3 DNA: TGTGCCAGCAGCCAAGATATCTACGAGCAGTACTTC.